The rows below give T cell receptor beta chains drawn from one sample of a study of blood T cell repertoires in COVID-19. The assay was immunoSEQ multiplex PCR, and TCRdb's table has in-frame clones only and misses some. The data show 100,000 to 120,000 clones, 75% to 90% seen once. The sample was peripheral blood. All receptors derive from a woman in her 50s with acute or convalescent COVID-19. The CDR3 runs from the conserved cysteine through the conserved F or W. The D gene is left open where the match is weak. Some rows mark clone size as missing; the rest say once, few, many or name a class of expanded clone.

J gene: TRBJ2-1
D gene: NA
clone size: NA
V gene: TRBV3-1/TRBV3-2
CDR3 DNA: TGTGCCAGCAGCCAAGTTTGGGGGCGACAGACTTCTAACAATGAGCAGTTCTTC
CDR3 protein: CASSQVWGRQTSNNEQFF

J gene: TRBJ2-1
D gene: TRBD2
clone size: NA
V gene: TRBV20-1
CDR3 DNA: TGCAGTGCTCGTGGCAGACCCAGTAGCGGGGTCAATGAGCAGTTCTTC
CDR3 protein: CSARGRPSSGVNEQFF

J gene: TRBJ2-1
D gene: TRBD2
clone size: once
V gene: TRBV15
CDR3 DNA: TGTGCCACCAGCAGATCTAGCGGGAGAAGCTACAATGAGCAGTTCTTC
CDR3 protein: CATSRSSGRSYNEQFF

J gene: TRBJ1-6
D gene: TRBD1
clone size: NA
V gene: TRBV30
CDR3 DNA: TGTGCCTGGAGTACTGGGACAGTGTATAATTCACCCCTCCACTTT
CDR3 protein: CAWSTGTVYNSPLHF

J gene: TRBJ1-2
D gene: TRBD1
clone size: NA
V gene: TRBV6-5
CDR3 DNA: TGTGCCAGCAGCCCCCGGGACAGGGGGAACTATGGCTACACCTTC
CDR3 protein: CASSPRDRGNYGYTF

J gene: TRBJ1-1
D gene: NA
clone size: NA
V gene: TRBV28
CDR3 DNA: TGTGCCAGCACCTTCCGGGGTCCAGAAGCTTTCTTT
CDR3 protein: CASTFRGPEAFF

J gene: TRBJ1-2
D gene: NA
clone size: NA
V gene: TRBV2
CDR3 DNA: TGTGCCAGCAGCATTTTCAACTATGGCTACACCTTC
CDR3 protein: CASSIFNYGYTF

J gene: TRBJ2-5
D gene: NA
clone size: NA
V gene: TRBV7-3
CDR3 DNA: TGTGCCAGCAGGTGGGACAAGCAAGAGACCCAGTACTTC
CDR3 protein: CASRWDKQETQYF

J gene: TRBJ2-2
D gene: NA
clone size: NA
V gene: TRBV28
CDR3 DNA: TGTGCCAGCAGTTACAGCACCGGGGAGCTGTTTTTT
CDR3 protein: CASSYSTGELFF

J gene: TRBJ1-6
D gene: NA
clone size: NA
V gene: TRBV3-1/TRBV3-2
CDR3 DNA: TGTGCCAGCAGCCAAGCGATTTACAGAAATAATTCACCCCTCCACTTT
CDR3 protein: CASSQAIYRNNSPLHF

J gene: TRBJ1-6
D gene: NA
clone size: NA
V gene: TRBV6-1
CDR3 DNA: TGTGCCAGCAGTGAAGAGAGGGGGAGCTCCTATAATTCACCCCTCCACTTT
CDR3 protein: CASSEERGSSYNSPLHF

J gene: TRBJ1-2
D gene: NA
clone size: NA
V gene: TRBV6-1
CDR3 DNA: TGTGCCAGCAGTGAAGTAGGAGGTCCGCCCTATGGCTACACCTTC
CDR3 protein: CASSEVGGPPYGYTF

J gene: TRBJ1-4
D gene: NA
clone size: few
V gene: TRBV3-1/TRBV3-2
CDR3 DNA: TGTGCCAGCAGGGGAACAGGGAGGGGTGAAAAACTGTTTTTT
CDR3 protein: CASRGTGRGEKLFF

J gene: TRBJ2-7
D gene: TRBD1
clone size: NA
V gene: TRBV19
CDR3 DNA: TGTGCCAGTAGTATAGTAGGGGGACAGGGGACCTACGAGCAGTACTTC
CDR3 protein: CASSIVGGQGTYEQYF

J gene: TRBJ1-2
D gene: NA
clone size: NA
V gene: TRBV11-2
CDR3 DNA: TGTGCCAGCAGCTTAGATCAGGGTTCGGGTTCGGGTGGCTACACCTTC
CDR3 protein: CASSLDQGSGSGGYTF

J gene: TRBJ1-1
D gene: NA
clone size: NA
V gene: TRBV28
CDR3 DNA: TGTGCCAGCACGCAGGGGTTAGAAGCTTTCTTT
CDR3 protein: CASTQGLEAFF

J gene: TRBJ1-2
D gene: TRBD1
clone size: NA
V gene: TRBV7-6
CDR3 DNA: TGTGCCAGCAGCCAACAGGGGGCGGATGGCTACACCTTC
CDR3 protein: CASSQQGADGYTF

J gene: TRBJ2-1
D gene: TRBD1
clone size: NA
V gene: TRBV25-1
CDR3 DNA: TGTGCCAGCAGTTCTTCCCCCCCAGGGGGCCGGAATGAGCAGTTCTTC
CDR3 protein: CASSSSPPGGRNEQFF

J gene: TRBJ1-5
D gene: NA
clone size: NA
V gene: TRBV29-1
CDR3 DNA: TGCAGCGTGGACACAGGGTCGGGTCAGCCCCAGCATTTT
CDR3 protein: CSVDTGSGQPQHF

J gene: TRBJ2-7
D gene: NA
clone size: NA
V gene: TRBV7-6
CDR3 DNA: TGTGCCAGCAGCTTATTGGCGGCTGGCGCTGTCGAGCAGTACTTC
CDR3 protein: CASSLLAAGAVEQYF

J gene: TRBJ1-3
D gene: NA
clone size: NA
V gene: TRBV2
CDR3 DNA: TGTGCCAGCAGTAGGGCGGGTAGCTCTGGAAACACCATATATTTT
CDR3 protein: CASSRAGSSGNTIYF

J gene: TRBJ1-1
D gene: TRBD1
clone size: NA
V gene: TRBV19
CDR3 DNA: TGTGCCAGTAGTTACGGACAGGGGGTGAACACTGAAGCTTTCTTT
CDR3 protein: CASSYGQGVNTEAFF

J gene: TRBJ1-1
D gene: TRBD1
clone size: NA
V gene: TRBV7-2
CDR3 DNA: TGTGCCAGCAGGTTACACAGCCCGGACAGGGGAGAAGCTTTCTTT
CDR3 protein: CASRLHSPDRGEAFF

J gene: TRBJ1-5
D gene: NA
clone size: few
V gene: TRBV20-1
CDR3 DNA: TGCAGTGCTAGTATGGGCGTCAATCAGCCCCAGCATTTT
CDR3 protein: CSASMGVNQPQHF

J gene: TRBJ1-1
D gene: TRBD1
clone size: NA
V gene: TRBV3-1/TRBV3-2
CDR3 DNA: TGTGCCAGCAGTCTCCGGGGGACAGAGAGCACTGAAGCTTTCTTT
CDR3 protein: CASSLRGTESTEAFF

J gene: TRBJ1-1
D gene: TRBD1
clone size: NA
V gene: TRBV7-2
CDR3 DNA: TGTGCCAGCAGCCCAAGACAGGGAAGAGCTTTCTTT
CDR3 protein: CASSPRQGRAFF

J gene: TRBJ1-6
D gene: NA
clone size: NA
V gene: TRBV15
CDR3 DNA: TGTGCCACCAGCAGACAGGGTGAAGGATCACCCCTCCACTTT
CDR3 protein: CATSRQGEGSPLHF

J gene: TRBJ1-2
D gene: NA
clone size: NA
V gene: TRBV9
CDR3 DNA: TGTGCCAGCAGCCGGACAGAGAACTATGGCTACACCTTC
CDR3 protein: CASSRTENYGYTF

J gene: TRBJ2-7
D gene: NA
clone size: NA
V gene: TRBV18
CDR3 DNA: TGTGCCAGCTCTCAAGGGGCCACCCTGGACGAGCAGTACTTC
CDR3 protein: CASSQGATLDEQYF

J gene: TRBJ2-1
D gene: TRBD2
clone size: NA
V gene: TRBV19
CDR3 DNA: TGTGCCAGTAGGTCGGCGGGAGAATTAGATGAGCAGTTCTTC
CDR3 protein: CASRSAGELDEQFF

J gene: TRBJ2-6
D gene: NA
clone size: NA
V gene: TRBV19
CDR3 DNA: TGTGCCAGTAGTTCCGGGACTGGGGCCAACGTCCTGACTTTC
CDR3 protein: CASSSGTGANVLTF

J gene: TRBJ2-3
D gene: TRBD2
clone size: NA
V gene: TRBV5-4
CDR3 DNA: TGTGCCAGCAGCTCAAGACTAGCGGGAACAGATACGCAGTATTTT
CDR3 protein: CASSSRLAGTDTQYF

J gene: TRBJ1-1
D gene: NA
clone size: NA
V gene: TRBV2
CDR3 DNA: TGTGCCAGCACCACACACCTTGAAGCTTTCTTT
CDR3 protein: CASTTHLEAFF

J gene: TRBJ1-6
D gene: NA
clone size: NA
V gene: TRBV9
CDR3 DNA: TGTGCCAGCAGCACCACAGGGACGAGGAATTCACCCCTCCACTTT
CDR3 protein: CASSTTGTRNSPLHF

J gene: TRBJ2-5
D gene: NA
clone size: NA
V gene: TRBV2
CDR3 DNA: TGTGCCAGCAGTGTACTAGGCCCAGAGACCCAGTACTTC
CDR3 protein: CASSVLGPETQYF

J gene: TRBJ2-5
D gene: NA
clone size: once
V gene: TRBV9
CDR3 DNA: TGTGCCAGCAGCAGCGGACGGATACAAGAGACCCAGTACTTC
CDR3 protein: CASSSGRIQETQYF

J gene: TRBJ1-4
D gene: NA
clone size: NA
V gene: TRBV20-1
CDR3 DNA: TGCAGTGCTAGACGTGAAAAACTGTTTTTT
CDR3 protein: CSARREKLFF

J gene: TRBJ2-7
D gene: NA
clone size: NA
V gene: TRBV28
CDR3 DNA: TGTGCCAGCAGTTCTAATTACTACGAGCAGTACTTC
CDR3 protein: CASSSNYYEQYF

J gene: TRBJ2-1
D gene: NA
clone size: NA
V gene: TRBV15
CDR3 DNA: TGTGCCACCAGCTTCTCTCTACCCCGTAACGAGCAGTTCTTC
CDR3 protein: CATSFSLPRNEQFF

J gene: TRBJ1-4
D gene: NA
clone size: NA
V gene: TRBV6-1
CDR3 DNA: TGTGCCAGCAGTGAACCGGGACTCACTAATGAAAAACTGTTTTTT
CDR3 protein: CASSEPGLTNEKLFF

J gene: TRBJ2-1
D gene: NA
clone size: NA
V gene: TRBV6-6
CDR3 DNA: TGTGCCAGCAGTAACAGGGTGGATGAGCAGTTCTTC
CDR3 protein: CASSNRVDEQFF

J gene: TRBJ1-6
D gene: TRBD1
clone size: NA
V gene: TRBV7-2
CDR3 DNA: TGTGCCAGCAGCTCAGACAGGGGATTCACCCTCCACTTT
CDR3 protein: CASSSDRGFTLHF